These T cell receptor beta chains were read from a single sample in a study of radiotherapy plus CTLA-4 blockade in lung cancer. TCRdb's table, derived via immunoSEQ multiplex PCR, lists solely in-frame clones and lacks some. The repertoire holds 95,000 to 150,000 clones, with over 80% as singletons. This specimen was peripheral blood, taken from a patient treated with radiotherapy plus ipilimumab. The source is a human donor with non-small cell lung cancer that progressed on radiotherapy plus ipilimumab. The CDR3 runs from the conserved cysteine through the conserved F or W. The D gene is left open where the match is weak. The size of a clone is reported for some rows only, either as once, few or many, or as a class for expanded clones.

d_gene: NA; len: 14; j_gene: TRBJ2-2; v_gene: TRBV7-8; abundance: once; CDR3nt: TGTGCCAGCAATTCAGGAGGGGTGACCGGGGAGCTGTTTTTT; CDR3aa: CASNSGGVTGELFF
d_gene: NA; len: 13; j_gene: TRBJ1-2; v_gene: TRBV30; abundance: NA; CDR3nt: TGTGCCTGGAGTGTACAGGGATTTGATGGCTACACCTTC; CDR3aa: CAWSVQGFDGYTF
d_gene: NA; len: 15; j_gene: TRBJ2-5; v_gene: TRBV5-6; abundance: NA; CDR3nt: TGTGCCAGCAGCCCTAACTGGGGGGGCGCAGAGACCCAGTACTTC; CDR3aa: CASSPNWGGAETQYF
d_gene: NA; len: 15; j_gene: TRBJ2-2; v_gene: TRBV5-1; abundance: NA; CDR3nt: TGCGCCAGCAGCACTGAAGGGGCGAACACCGGGGAGCTGTTTTTT; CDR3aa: CASSTEGANTGELFF
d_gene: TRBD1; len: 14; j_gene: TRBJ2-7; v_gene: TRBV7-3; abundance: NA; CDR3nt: TGTGCCAGCAGCGCGGGACAGGGGTCTTACGAGCAGTACTTC; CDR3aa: CASSAGQGSYEQYF
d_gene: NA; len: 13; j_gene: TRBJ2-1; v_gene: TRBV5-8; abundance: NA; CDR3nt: TGTGCCAGCAGCAAGGACGTTGGGGGTGAGCAGTTCTTC; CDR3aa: CASSKDVGGEQFF
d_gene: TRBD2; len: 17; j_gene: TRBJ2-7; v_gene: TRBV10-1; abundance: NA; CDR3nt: TGCGCCAGCAGTGGAGGACTAGCGGGGGACCTAAGCTACGAGCAGTACTTC; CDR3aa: CASSGGLAGDLSYEQYF
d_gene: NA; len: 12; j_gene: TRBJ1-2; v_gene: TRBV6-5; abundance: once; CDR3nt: TGTGCCAGCGTAGGGCAGCACTATGGCTACACCTTC; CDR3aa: CASVGQHYGYTF
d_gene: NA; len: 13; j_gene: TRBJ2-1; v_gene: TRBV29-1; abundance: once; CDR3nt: TGCAGCGTCTCCCGGACTCGAAACAATGAGCAGTTCTTC; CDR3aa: CSVSRTRNNEQFF
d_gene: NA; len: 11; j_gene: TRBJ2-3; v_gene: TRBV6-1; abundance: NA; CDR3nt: TGTGCCAGCCTCAGCACAGATACGCAGTATTTT; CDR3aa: CASLSTDTQYF
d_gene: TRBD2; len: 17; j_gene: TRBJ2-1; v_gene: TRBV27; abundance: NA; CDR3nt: TGTGCCAGCAGTTTATGGTATAGCGGGAGCTCCTACAATGAGCAGTTCTTC; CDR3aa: CASSLWYSGSSYNEQFF
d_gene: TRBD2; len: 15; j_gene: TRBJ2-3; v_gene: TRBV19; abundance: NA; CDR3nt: TGTGCCAGTAGTCTTCGGGAGGCAGACACAGATACGCAGTATTTT; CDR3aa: CASSLREADTDTQYF
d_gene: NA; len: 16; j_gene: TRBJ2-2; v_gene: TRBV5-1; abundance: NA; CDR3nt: TGCGCCAGCAGCCGCCTGTTACGGCAGAACACCGGGGAGCTGTTTTTT; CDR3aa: CASSRLLRQNTGELFF
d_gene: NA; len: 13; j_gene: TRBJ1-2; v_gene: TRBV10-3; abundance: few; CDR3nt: TGTGCCATCAGTGAGTCAGAGGACTATGGCTACACCTTC; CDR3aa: CAISESEDYGYTF
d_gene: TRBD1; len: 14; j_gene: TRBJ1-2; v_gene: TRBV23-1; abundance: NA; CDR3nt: TGCGCCAGCAACCACAGGGGAAACTGCAATGGCTACACCTTC; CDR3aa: CASNHRGNCNGYTF
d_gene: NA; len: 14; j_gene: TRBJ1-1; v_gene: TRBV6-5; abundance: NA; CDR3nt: TGTGCCAGCAGAGGGACTCAGGGGAACACTGAAGCTTTCTTT; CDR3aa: CASRGTQGNTEAFF
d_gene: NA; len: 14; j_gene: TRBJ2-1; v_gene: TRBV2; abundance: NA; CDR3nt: TGTGCCAGCAGTGAAGAGGGTTCCTACAATGAGCAGTTCTTC; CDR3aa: CASSEEGSYNEQFF
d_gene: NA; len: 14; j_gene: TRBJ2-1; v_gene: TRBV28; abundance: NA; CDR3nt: TGTGCCAGCAGAGTGGGACCCGCCTACAATGAGCAGTTCTTC; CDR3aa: CASRVGPAYNEQFF
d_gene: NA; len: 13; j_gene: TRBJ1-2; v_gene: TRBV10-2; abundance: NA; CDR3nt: TGCGCCAGCAGTGGGGAGGGTAAAAATGGCTACACCTTC; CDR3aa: CASSGEGKNGYTF
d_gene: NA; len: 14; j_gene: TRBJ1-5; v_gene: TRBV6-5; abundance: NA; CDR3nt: TGTGCCAGCGACGAGGGACTGGGAGGTCAGCCCCAGCATTTT; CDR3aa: CASDEGLGGQPQHF
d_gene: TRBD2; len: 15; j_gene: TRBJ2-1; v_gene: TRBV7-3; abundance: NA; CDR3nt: TGTGCCAGCAGCTTACGAGCGGGATCGTACAATGAGCAGTTCTTC; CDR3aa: CASSLRAGSYNEQFF
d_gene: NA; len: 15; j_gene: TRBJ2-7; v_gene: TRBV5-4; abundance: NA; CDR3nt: TGTGCCAGCAGCTTGGAAGGGGTGGAGTTTCGCGAGCAGTACTTC; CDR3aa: CASSLEGVEFREQYF
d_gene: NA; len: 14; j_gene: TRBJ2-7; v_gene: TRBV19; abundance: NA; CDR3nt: TGTGCCAGTAGTATAGAGGCAGGGAACTACGAGCAGTACTTC; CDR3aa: CASSIEAGNYEQYF
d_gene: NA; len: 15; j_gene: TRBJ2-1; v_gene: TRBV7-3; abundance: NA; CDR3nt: TGTGCCAGCAGCTTAACCCAGGGCGGCTACAATGAGCAGTTCTTC; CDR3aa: CASSLTQGGYNEQFF
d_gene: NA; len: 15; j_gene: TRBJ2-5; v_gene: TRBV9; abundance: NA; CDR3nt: TGTGCCAGCAGCTACCGAGGGATTCCGGAGGAGACCCAGTACTTC; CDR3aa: CASSYRGIPEETQYF
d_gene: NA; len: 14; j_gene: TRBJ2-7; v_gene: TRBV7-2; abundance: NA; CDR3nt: TGTGCCAGCAGCTTCGGCGGGACGGCAGTCGAGCAGTACTTC; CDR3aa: CASSFGGTAVEQYF
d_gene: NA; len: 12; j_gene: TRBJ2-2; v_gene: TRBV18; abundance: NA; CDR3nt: TGTGCCAGCTCACCAAGCACCGGGGAGCTGTTTTTT; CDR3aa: CASSPSTGELFF
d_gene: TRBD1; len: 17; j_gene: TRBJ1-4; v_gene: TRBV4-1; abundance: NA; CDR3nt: TGCGCCAGCAGCCAGGGGACAGGGGGCGCAACTAATGAAAAACTGTTTTTT; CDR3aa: CASSQGTGGATNEKLFF
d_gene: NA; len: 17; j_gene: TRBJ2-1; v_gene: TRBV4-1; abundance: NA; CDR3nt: TGCGCCAGCAGCCAAGACGTGTTTCGCCAGGGGCGAAATGAGCAGTTCTTC; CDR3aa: CASSQDVFRQGRNEQFF
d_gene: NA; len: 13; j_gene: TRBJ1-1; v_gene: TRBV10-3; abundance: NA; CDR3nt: TGTGCCATCAGTGAGCGGTCAGGCACTGAAGCTTTCTTT; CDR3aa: CAISERSGTEAFF
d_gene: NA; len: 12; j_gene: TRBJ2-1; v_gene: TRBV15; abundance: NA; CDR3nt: TGTGCCACCAGCAATAGGAAGGGTGAGCAGTTCTTC; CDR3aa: CATSNRKGEQFF
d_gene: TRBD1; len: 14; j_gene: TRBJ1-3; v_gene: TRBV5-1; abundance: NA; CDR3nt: TGCGCCAGCAGCTCGGGACAGTCGGCCGACACCATATATTTT; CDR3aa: CASSSGQSADTIYF
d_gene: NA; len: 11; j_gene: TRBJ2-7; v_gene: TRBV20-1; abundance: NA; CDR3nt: TGCAGTGCTAGTTGGGGAACCGAGCAGTACTTC; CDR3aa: CSASWGTEQYF
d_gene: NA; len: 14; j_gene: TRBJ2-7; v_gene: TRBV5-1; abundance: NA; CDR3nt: TGCGCCAGCAGCTTGTCTGGCGTGGACTACGAGCAGTACTTC; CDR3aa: CASSLSGVDYEQYF
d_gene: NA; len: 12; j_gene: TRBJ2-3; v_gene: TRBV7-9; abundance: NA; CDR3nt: TGTGCCAGCAGCTTAGGACCAGATACGCAGTATTTT; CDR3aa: CASSLGPDTQYF
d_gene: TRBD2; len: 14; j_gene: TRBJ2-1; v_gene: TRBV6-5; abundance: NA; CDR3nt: TGTGCCAGCAGGCAGGGAGGGTCCTACAATGAGCAGTTCTTC; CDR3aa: CASRQGGSYNEQFF
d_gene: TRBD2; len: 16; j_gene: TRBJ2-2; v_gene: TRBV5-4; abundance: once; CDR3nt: TGTGCCAGCAGCCAGGGACTAGCGGGTGCCACCGGGGAGCTGTTTTTT; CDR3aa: CASSQGLAGATGELFF